The next 9 T cell receptor beta chains were all read from a single sample in a study of Ad26.COV2.S vaccination and SARS-CoV-2 variants. Treatment described: about 20 received Ad26.COV2.S at low or high dose, single or two shots; about five received placebo; per-sample allocation not given. Samples analyzed were those drawn on day 63 after the first vaccine or placebo injection. Method: immunoSEQ multiplex PCR; TCRdb's copy keeps in-frame clones and lacks some. The sample shows approximately 450,000 clones, about 93% of them seen only once. Sample: peripheral blood, taken in a trial of Ad26.COV2.S vaccine versus placebo. These receptors all stem from a person between 18 and 59 years old who received the Ad26.COV2.S COVID-19 vaccine or a placebo.

DNA of the CDR3: TGTGCCAGCACCATCGGACTAGCGCTTTACAATGAGCAGTTCTTC. The encoded protein is CASTIGLALYNEQFF. The chain employs TRBV7-8 and TRBJ2-1, with TRBD2 identical over 9 bases. This CDR3 comprises 15 residues. CDR1 and CDR2 from the germline V gene are SGHVS and FQNEAQ. The J segment lost 4 bases and the V segment lost 7 bases, leaving 8 bases of the junction unmatched.

This clone was seen ten or more times. This chain uses TRBV3-1 (or the pseudogene TRBV3-2) with TRBJ2-7; TRBD1 matches at 11 bases. The CDR3 has 16 amino acids. Germline values: CDR1 LGHDT, CDR2 YNNKEL (reference sequence). V lost 2 bases, J lost 4 bases, and 7 bases stayed unmatched. CDR3 bases: TGTGCCAGCAGCCAAATGACCGGGACAGGGGGTTACGAGCAGTACTTC. Amino acids: CASSQMTGTGGYEQYF.

Of note for this clone: The same CDR3 is also encoded by other DNA sequences in this sample. V and J are TRBV19 and TRBJ1-1; the D is unclear. V shed 3 bases and J shed 0 bases, with 5 bases lying between them. Looked up from germline, CDR1 is LNHDA and CDR2 is SQIVND (reference sequence). The CDR3 is 13 residues long. The CDR3 here is CASSIVLNTEAFF. CDR3 sequence (DNA): TGTGCCAGTAGTATTGTGCTGAACACTGAAGCTTTCTTT.

The chain employs TRBV2 and TRBJ1-2; D remains unclear. Germline loops: CDR1 SNHLY, CDR2 FYNNEI. The CDR3 extends over 11 amino acids. The V end was cut by 8 bases, the J end by 9 bases, with 13 bases between. This CDR3 is CASAAGERYTF. The CDR3 coding sequence is TGTGCCAGCGCCGCAGGTGAACGCTACACCTTC.

This clone was seen a single time. This sequence joins TRBV7-9 and TRBJ2-5; perhaps TRBD1 as D (6 bases). Looked up from germline, CDR1 is SEHNR and CDR2 is FQNEAQ (reference sequence). The CDR3 runs 14 residues. V was clipped by 3 bases and J by 5 bases, with 13 bases between them. In DNA, the CDR3 is TGTGCCAGCAGCTTCCGCGGACAGATCGAGACCCAGTACTTC. Translating gives CASSFRGQIETQYF. The variable domain in full, with the rest retrieved from reference TRBV7-9 and TRBJ2-5, is DTGVSQNPRHKITKRGQNVTFRCDPISEHNRLYWYRQTLGQGPEFLTYFQNEAQLEKSRLLSDRFSAERPKGSFSTLEIQRTEQGDSAMYLCASSFRGQIETQYFGPGTRLLVL.

The chain combines TRBV19 with TRBJ1-2; 7 nucleotides match TRBD1. J gave up 8 bases and V 5 bases, and 8 bases lay outside the gene matches. The V gene's germline CDR1 is LNHDA and CDR2 SQIVND (reference sequence). The CDR3 consists of 13 residues. DNA of the CDR3: TGTGCCAGTAGTCGCGACAGGGTAGGCGGCTACACCTTC. Protein sequence: CASSRDRVGGYTF.

The gene calls are TRBV5-4 and TRBJ2-1; D unclear. V was clipped by 3 bases and J by 6 bases, with 13 bases between them. This CDR3 comprises 14 residues. CDR1 and CDR2 from the germline V gene are SGHNT and YYREEE (reference sequence). The CDR3 protein is CASSSLVGFNEQFF. In DNA form, the CDR3 reads TGTGCCAGCAGCTCTTTAGTGGGATTCAATGAGCAGTTCTTC. The variable domain in full, completed from reference TRBV5-4 and TRBJ2-1, reads ETGVTQSPTHLIKTRGQQVTLRCSSQSGHNTVSWYQQALGQGPQFIFQYYREEENGRGNFPPRFSGLQFPNYSSELNVNALELDDSALYLCASSSLVGFNEQFFGPGTRLTVL.

V is TRBV3-1 (or the pseudogene TRBV3-2) and J is TRBJ1-1; no definite D call. The CDR3 extends over 14 amino acids. The germline V gene encodes CDR1 LGHDT and CDR2 YNNKEL (reference sequence). V lost 7 bases, J lost 3 bases, and 15 bases lay in between. Here the CDR3 DNA reads TGTGCCAGCACGCGAAGGTCCGGGGACACTGAAGCTTTCTTT. It specifies CASTRRSGDTEAFF.

The gene calls are TRBV7-9 and TRBJ2-3, with 11 bases matching TRBD2. CDR1 and CDR2 (germline): SEHNR, FQNEAQ (reference sequence). V lost 5 bases, J lost 3 bases, and 10 bases stayed unmatched. This CDR3 spans 17 amino acids. The CDR3, as DNA: TGTGCCAGCAGCCCACCACTAGCGGGAGTTGATACAGATACGCAGTATTTT. It translates to CASSPPLAGVDTDTQYF.